The rows below give T cell receptor beta chains drawn from one sample of a study of pediatric ulcerative colitis. TCRdb keeps only in-frame clones here, not all; method: immunoSEQ multiplex PCR. The sample holds tens of thousands of clones; about 81% are singletons and the top ten take approximately 1%. The sample taken for sequencing was gut tissue. Source of these receptors: a boy between 10 and 17 years old with mild ulcerative colitis. Each CDR3 is given with its conserved first and last residue. The order of the fields is clone size, V gene, D gene, J gene, CDR3 DNA, CDR3 protein. D genes are given only for firm matches. Where a row states a size, it is once, few, many or the class of an expanded clone; other rows omit it.

clone_size: .; v_call: TRBV19; d_call: .; j_call: TRBJ1-2; cdr3_nt: TGTGCCAGTAGTGTCAGTGGAAGTAACTATGGCTACACCTTC; cdr3_aa: CASSVSGSNYGYTF
clone_size: .; v_call: TRBV5-1; d_call: TRBD1; j_call: TRBJ2-1; cdr3_nt: TGCGCCAGCAGCGGGGGACAGGGCGGCAATGAGCAGTTCTTC; cdr3_aa: CASSGGQGGNEQFF
clone_size: .; v_call: TRBV4-1; d_call: .; j_call: TRBJ1-6; cdr3_nt: TGCGCCAGCAGCCAAGAAGATGGGTTCTATAATTCACCCCTCCACTTT; cdr3_aa: CASSQEDGFYNSPLHF
clone_size: .; v_call: TRBV2; d_call: .; j_call: TRBJ2-5; cdr3_nt: TGTGCCAGCGGACCTAGGGGGGGCCACCAAGAGACCCAGTACTTC; cdr3_aa: CASGPRGGHQETQYF
clone_size: .; v_call: TRBV7-8; d_call: TRBD2; j_call: TRBJ2-1; cdr3_nt: TGTGCCAGCAGTTCCGGGACTATCCCAAACAATGAGCAGTTCTTC; cdr3_aa: CASSSGTIPNNEQFF
clone_size: .; v_call: TRBV4-2; d_call: .; j_call: TRBJ2-3; cdr3_nt: TGTGCCAGCAGCCAAGGTCCGGCTAGCGAGAGGGGATCAGATACGCAGTATTTT; cdr3_aa: CASSQGPASERGSDTQYF
clone_size: .; v_call: TRBV30; d_call: .; j_call: TRBJ1-4; cdr3_nt: TGTGCCTGGAGTTCGGGGGGCTATGTCACTAATGAAAAACTGTTTTTT; cdr3_aa: CAWSSGGYVTNEKLFF
clone_size: .; v_call: TRBV7-5; d_call: .; j_call: TRBJ1-4; cdr3_nt: TGTGTCAGAAGCTTTCAGGCCCCATCGTGGGGGGGGAGTGAAAAACTGTTTTTT; cdr3_aa: CVRSFQAPSWGGSEKLFF
clone_size: .; v_call: TRBV4-2; d_call: .; j_call: TRBJ1-6; cdr3_nt: TGTGCCAGCAGCCAAATAGGGCAGGGGAATTCACCCCTCCACTTT; cdr3_aa: CASSQIGQGNSPLHF
clone_size: .; v_call: TRBV2; d_call: .; j_call: TRBJ2-1; cdr3_nt: TGTGCCAGCATATTAGGTACAGCTACCCCCCCGTTCTTC; cdr3_aa: CASILGTATPPFF
clone_size: .; v_call: TRBV5-4; d_call: TRBD1; j_call: TRBJ2-7; cdr3_nt: TGTGCCAGCAGCCCCGGGACAGCGCAATTGTACTTC; cdr3_aa: CASSPGTAQLYF
clone_size: .; v_call: TRBV18; d_call: .; j_call: TRBJ2-6; cdr3_nt: TGTGCCAGCTCACCCTCACGGGGTTCTGGGGCCAACGTCCTGACTTTC; cdr3_aa: CASSPSRGSGANVLTF
clone_size: .; v_call: TRBV11-2; d_call: .; j_call: TRBJ2-1; cdr3_nt: TGTGCCAGCAGCCTAGGGGGGCAGTCAATTTCCTACAATGAGCAGTTCTTC; cdr3_aa: CASSLGGQSISYNEQFF
clone_size: .; v_call: TRBV15; d_call: .; j_call: TRBJ1-4; cdr3_nt: TGTGCCACAAGGGGGACAAATGAAAAACTGTTTTTT; cdr3_aa: CATRGTNEKLFF
clone_size: .; v_call: TRBV30; d_call: .; j_call: TRBJ2-5; cdr3_nt: TGTGCCTGGAGTCCTGGGGAGACCCAGTACTTC; cdr3_aa: CAWSPGETQYF
clone_size: .; v_call: TRBV4-1; d_call: .; j_call: TRBJ2-3; cdr3_nt: TGCGCCAGCAGCCCTGAGCAAGTCCGGGACACCCTTAGGGTAGATACGCAGTATTTT; cdr3_aa: CASSPEQVRDTLRVDTQYF
clone_size: .; v_call: TRBV21-1; d_call: .; j_call: TRBJ1-2; cdr3_nt: TGTGCCAGCAGCAAAGCGAGGACAGAGAATGGCTACACCTTC; cdr3_aa: CASSKARTENGYTF
clone_size: .; v_call: TRBV7-6; d_call: TRBD1; j_call: TRBJ2-1; cdr3_nt: TGTGCCAGCAGCCGCCACCCCGGGACAGGAGACACTAAGTACAATGAGCAGTTCTTC; cdr3_aa: CASSRHPGTGDTKYNEQFF
clone_size: .; v_call: TRBV5-1; d_call: .; j_call: TRBJ2-2; cdr3_nt: TGCGCCAGCAGCGGGTGGCGCGGCACCGGGGAGCTGTTTTTT; cdr3_aa: CASSGWRGTGELFF
clone_size: .; v_call: TRBV5-1; d_call: TRBD1; j_call: TRBJ2-5; cdr3_nt: TGCGCCAGCAGCTCCGGGACAGTGCAGTACTTC; cdr3_aa: CASSSGTVQYF
clone_size: .; v_call: TRBV9; d_call: .; j_call: TRBJ2-2; cdr3_nt: TGTGCCAGCAGCGTCCCGGGACGAGGGACCGGGGAGCTGTTTTTT; cdr3_aa: CASSVPGRGTGELFF
clone_size: .; v_call: TRBV7-9; d_call: .; j_call: TRBJ1-6; cdr3_nt: TGTGCCAGCAGCTTTGGACAGAATAATTCACCCCTCCACTTT; cdr3_aa: CASSFGQNNSPLHF
clone_size: .; v_call: TRBV19; d_call: .; j_call: TRBJ1-4; cdr3_nt: TGTGCCAGTAGGACCACCAGGGGTACTAATGAAAAACTGTTTTTT; cdr3_aa: CASRTTRGTNEKLFF
clone_size: few; v_call: TRBV7-2; d_call: .; j_call: TRBJ2-7; cdr3_nt: TGTGCCAGCAGCCGCAGGCAGTCCTCGGCCGAGCAGTACTTC; cdr3_aa: CASSRRQSSAEQYF
clone_size: .; v_call: TRBV2; d_call: .; j_call: TRBJ2-7; cdr3_nt: TGTGCCAGCAGGCCACCGGGGCCTAAGCAGTACTTC; cdr3_aa: CASRPPGPKQYF
clone_size: .; v_call: TRBV5-1; d_call: .; j_call: TRBJ1-5; cdr3_nt: TGCGCCAGCAGCTTCGCCGGAGATAGCAATCAGCCCCAGCATTTT; cdr3_aa: CASSFAGDSNQPQHF
clone_size: .; v_call: TRBV21-1; d_call: .; j_call: TRBJ2-7; cdr3_nt: TGTGCCAGCAGCAAATTTGAGCGACAGGGGCGCTACGAGCAGTACTTC; cdr3_aa: CASSKFERQGRYEQYF
clone_size: .; v_call: TRBV4-1; d_call: TRBD1; j_call: TRBJ1-1; cdr3_nt: TGCGCCAGCAGCCAAGCAGGGACAGGGGGCACTGAAGCTTTCTTT; cdr3_aa: CASSQAGTGGTEAFF
clone_size: few; v_call: TRBV4-2; d_call: TRBD1; j_call: TRBJ1-1; cdr3_nt: TGTGCCAGCAGCCCTCGGACAGGGACCACTGAAGCTTTCTTT; cdr3_aa: CASSPRTGTTEAFF
clone_size: .; v_call: TRBV30; d_call: .; j_call: TRBJ1-2; cdr3_nt: TGTGCCCAAACTAGGGCTGTTAACTATGGCTACACCTTC; cdr3_aa: CAQTRAVNYGYTF
clone_size: .; v_call: TRBV7-6; d_call: .; j_call: TRBJ1-1; cdr3_nt: TGTGCCAGCAGCTTAGTCGACAGCATGAACACTGAAGCTTTCTTT; cdr3_aa: CASSLVDSMNTEAFF
clone_size: .; v_call: TRBV5-6; d_call: .; j_call: TRBJ1-1; cdr3_nt: TGTGCCAGCAGCCCACGCGGCCGGGCGAACACTGAAGCTTTCTTT; cdr3_aa: CASSPRGRANTEAFF
clone_size: .; v_call: TRBV14; d_call: .; j_call: TRBJ2-2; cdr3_nt: TGTGCCAGCAGCCAATTACTGAATGTTGGGGAGCTGTTTTTT; cdr3_aa: CASSQLLNVGELFF
clone_size: .; v_call: TRBV5-8; d_call: .; j_call: TRBJ2-5; cdr3_nt: TGTGCCAGCAGCTTGGTTTACGCAGAGACCCAGTACTTC; cdr3_aa: CASSLVYAETQYF
clone_size: once; v_call: TRBV11-3; d_call: TRBD1; j_call: TRBJ2-4; cdr3_nt: TGTGCCAGCAGCTCCGGACAGGGACAAGCCAAAAACATTCAGTACTTC; cdr3_aa: CASSSGQGQAKNIQYF
clone_size: .; v_call: TRBV5-8; d_call: .; j_call: TRBJ1-4; cdr3_nt: TGTGCCAGCAGCCTCTACAGACTAACGGAACTGTTTTTT; cdr3_aa: CASSLYRLTELFF
clone_size: .; v_call: TRBV6-5; d_call: TRBD1; j_call: TRBJ1-5; cdr3_nt: TGTGCCAGCAGCCGATCGACAGGGTACAATCAGCCCCAGCATTTT; cdr3_aa: CASSRSTGYNQPQHF
clone_size: .; v_call: TRBV30; d_call: TRBD1; j_call: TRBJ1-5; cdr3_nt: TGTGCCTGGAGTGCCGGACAGGGGGCCGCACAGCCCCAGCATTTT; cdr3_aa: CAWSAGQGAAQPQHF
clone_size: once; v_call: TRBV6-5; d_call: TRBD2; j_call: TRBJ2-1; cdr3_nt: TGTGCCAGCAGTTACGCCGGGACTACCTACAATGAGCAGTTCTTC; cdr3_aa: CASSYAGTTYNEQFF
clone_size: .; v_call: TRBV11-3; d_call: TRBD2; j_call: TRBJ2-1; cdr3_nt: TGTGCCAGCAGCCTCCTCCTAGCGGGGGGTAACAATGAGCAGTTCTTC; cdr3_aa: CASSLLLAGGNNEQFF
clone_size: .; v_call: TRBV5-8; d_call: TRBD1; j_call: TRBJ1-1; cdr3_nt: TGTGCCAGCAGCCGACAGGGCACTGAAGCTTTCTTT; cdr3_aa: CASSRQGTEAFF
clone_size: .; v_call: TRBV6-4; d_call: .; j_call: TRBJ2-1; cdr3_nt: TGTGCCAGCAGTGACTTCTCAGGGAGTGAGCAGTTCTTC; cdr3_aa: CASSDFSGSEQFF
clone_size: .; v_call: TRBV19; d_call: .; j_call: TRBJ2-1; cdr3_nt: TGTGCCAGTAGCACAGAATACAATGAGCAGTTCTTC; cdr3_aa: CASSTEYNEQFF
clone_size: .; v_call: TRBV11-3; d_call: TRBD1; j_call: TRBJ2-2; cdr3_nt: TGTGCCAGCAGCCTACAGGGGACCGGGGAGCTGTTTTTT; cdr3_aa: CASSLQGTGELFF
clone_size: .; v_call: TRBV30; d_call: .; j_call: TRBJ2-7; cdr3_nt: TGTGCCTGGAGTGTACGGTACGAGCAGTACTTC; cdr3_aa: CAWSVRYEQYF
clone_size: .; v_call: TRBV5-1; d_call: .; j_call: TRBJ2-1; cdr3_nt: TGCGCCAGCAGCAAGGACCAGCAGTCCTACAATGAGCAGTTCTTC; cdr3_aa: CASSKDQQSYNEQFF
clone_size: .; v_call: TRBV5-5; d_call: .; j_call: TRBJ2-7; cdr3_nt: TGTGCCAGCAGCTTGGTTTTGGGGTTTCCTCCCTCTTACGAGCAGTACTTC; cdr3_aa: CASSLVLGFPPSYEQYF
clone_size: .; v_call: TRBV5-6; d_call: .; j_call: TRBJ1-2; cdr3_nt: TGTGCCAGCATCCTTGCGATTCGTGGCAGATATGGCTACACCTTC; cdr3_aa: CASILAIRGRYGYTF
clone_size: .; v_call: TRBV10-3; d_call: TRBD2; j_call: TRBJ2-1; cdr3_nt: TGTGCCATCACCGGAGGTAGCGGGGGGGCACCCTACAATGAGCAGTTCTTC; cdr3_aa: CAITGGSGGAPYNEQFF
clone_size: .; v_call: TRBV15; d_call: TRBD2; j_call: TRBJ2-4; cdr3_nt: TGTGCCACCAGCACCGCGGGGGACCTAAAAAACATTCAGTACTTC; cdr3_aa: CATSTAGDLKNIQYF
clone_size: .; v_call: TRBV5-4; d_call: .; j_call: TRBJ2-3; cdr3_nt: TGTGCCAGCAGCCCTTATACTAGCACAGATACGCAGTATTTT; cdr3_aa: CASSPYTSTDTQYF
clone_size: .; v_call: TRBV10-2; d_call: TRBD1; j_call: TRBJ1-1; cdr3_nt: TGCGCCAGTTTGCAGGGGGCGAACACTGAAGCTTTCTTT; cdr3_aa: CASLQGANTEAFF
clone_size: .; v_call: TRBV6-5; d_call: .; j_call: TRBJ2-5; cdr3_nt: TGTGCCAGCCGGGACCAAGAGACCCAGTACTTC; cdr3_aa: CASRDQETQYF
clone_size: .; v_call: TRBV5-4; d_call: .; j_call: TRBJ2-7; cdr3_nt: TGTGCCAGCAGCTTGGACCGGGCCGACGAGCAGTACTTC; cdr3_aa: CASSLDRADEQYF
clone_size: .; v_call: TRBV4-2; d_call: .; j_call: TRBJ1-2; cdr3_nt: TGTGCCAGCAGCCAAGACATGGGAGGGGTCCGGATTTATGGCTACACCTTC; cdr3_aa: CASSQDMGGVRIYGYTF
clone_size: .; v_call: TRBV11-1; d_call: .; j_call: TRBJ1-6; cdr3_nt: TGTGCCAGCACCCCCGACCTCGGGATTTCACCCCTCCACTTT; cdr3_aa: CASTPDLGISPLHF
clone_size: .; v_call: TRBV2; d_call: .; j_call: TRBJ2-3; cdr3_nt: TGTGCCAGCAGGGTCGGCAGGGTTGATACGCAGTATTTT; cdr3_aa: CASRVGRVDTQYF
clone_size: .; v_call: TRBV19; d_call: .; j_call: TRBJ1-5; cdr3_nt: TGTGCCAGTAGTATATTCACTGGGATGAGCAATCAGCCCCAGCATTTT; cdr3_aa: CASSIFTGMSNQPQHF
clone_size: .; v_call: TRBV6-4; d_call: TRBD2; j_call: TRBJ2-3; cdr3_nt: TGTGCCAGCAGTGTGTCGAGCGGGGGGGCCACCGATACGCAGTATTTT; cdr3_aa: CASSVSSGGATDTQYF
clone_size: .; v_call: TRBV7-3; d_call: .; j_call: TRBJ2-3; cdr3_nt: TGTGCCAGCTCCATCTCCCACTACACAGATACGCAGTATTTT; cdr3_aa: CASSISHYTDTQYF